Below, 27 T cell receptor beta chains from the same sample are listed, as sequenced in a study of blood T cell repertoires in COVID-19. The table came from immunoSEQ multiplex PCR; TCRdb's copy has only in-frame clones and leaves some out. The repertoire holds about 84,000 clones, with 70% to 85% as singletons. Input material: peripheral blood. These TCRs come from a man aged 45-65 years with active or convalescent COVID-19.

The chain joins TRBV30 to TRBJ2-2; 11 bases fit TRBD2. Germline V gene sequence: CDR1 GTSNPN, CDR2 SVGIG (reference sequence). The CDR3 totals 13 residues. V lost 7 bases, J lost 8 bases, and 6 bases stayed unmatched. This CDR3 reads CALKLAGEGELFF. The CDR3 coding sequence is TGTGCCTTAAAACTAGCGGGGGAGGGGGAGCTGTTTTTT.

The chain joins TRBV14 to TRBJ2-7; TRBD2 matches at 10 bases. The CDR3 is made up of 14 amino acids. Germline lookup yields CDR1 SGHDN and CDR2 FVKESK. V shed 6 bases, J shed 6 bases, and the junction held 8 bases outside the gene matches. The CDR3 bases are TGTGCCAGCAGTCTTAGGACTAGCGGCGCCGAGCAGTACTTC. The encoded protein is CASSLRTSGAEQYF.

This chain joins TRBV5-1 and TRBJ1-2; 11 bases line up with TRBD1. V shed 5 bases, J shed 5 bases, and the junction held 8 bases outside the gene matches. Germline V gene data show CDR1 as SGHRS and CDR2 as YFSETQ. This CDR3 is built from 15 residues. The CDR3 is CASRTGQGAGYGYTF. DNA for the CDR3: TGCGCCAGCAGAACCGGACAGGGGGCAGGATATGGCTACACCTTC. The full variable domain, in which reference TRBV5-1 and TRBJ1-2 provide the parts outside the CDR3, is KAGVTQTPRYLIKTRGQQVTLSCSPISGHRSVSWYQQTPGQGLQFLFEYFSETQRNKGNFPGRFSGRQFSNSRSEMNVSTLELGDSALYLCASRTGQGAGYGYTFGSGTRLTVV.

The CDR3 region is CATSRDLSTSYNEQFF. The CDR3 DNA sequence: TGTGCCACCAGCAGAGATTTATCTACCTCCTACAATGAGCAGTTCTTC. V usage is TRBV15 and J usage is TRBJ2-1; D gene uncertain. V lost 0 bases to trimming and J lost 0 bases, with 9 bases between them. The CDR3 loop spans 16 amino acids. CDR1 LNHNV and CDR2 YYDKDF come from the germline V gene (reference sequence).

The chain joins TRBV7-2 to TRBJ1-1; 9 nucleotides match TRBD1. With 4 bases clipped from V and 7 bases from J, the junction kept 4 bases outside the gene matches. The germline V gene encodes CDR1 SGHTA and CDR2 FQGNSA. The CDR3 extends over 13 amino acids. The chain's CDR3 is CASSSDRGGEAFF. The CDR3 DNA is TGTGCCAGCAGCTCGGACAGGGGAGGTGAAGCTTTCTTT.

This clone was observed at least ten times. This chain links TRBV7-2 with TRBJ1-2; D uncertain. V lost 3 bases and J lost 5, with 13 bases in between. This CDR3 is 14 amino acids long. Germline V CDR1 and CDR2: SGHTA, FQGNSA. CDR3 region: CASSFLSPEYGYTF. The CDR3 coding sequence is TGTGCCAGCAGCTTTCTATCTCCCGAGTATGGCTACACCTTC. The full variable domain, rest sourced from reference TRBV7-2 and TRBJ1-2, is GAGVSQSPSNKVTEKGKDVELRCDPISGHTALYWYRQSLGQGLEFLIYFQGNSAPDKSGLPSDRFSAERTGGSVSTLTIQRTQQEDSAVYLCASSFLSPEYGYTFGSGTRLTVV.

The chain combines TRBV7-6 with TRBJ2-7, with TRBD2 matching 8 bases. Germline V gene sequence: CDR1 SGHVS, CDR2 FNYEAQ. The CDR3 spans 16 residues. V shed 5 bases, J shed 7 bases, and the junction held 16 bases outside the gene matches. The DNA of the CDR3 is TGTGCCAGCAGCACCCAAAACGGGGGGGGTCCACCGGAGCAGTACTTC. Translated, it gives CASSTQNGGGPPEQYF.

The genes are TRBV19 and TRBJ2-6, with D possibly being TRBD1 (7 bases). The CDR3 has 16 residues. Trimming removed 7 bases from V and 4 bases from J, with 17 bases in between. Germline CDR1 LNHDA, CDR2 SQIVND (reference sequence). CDR3 sequence reads: CASTPRGVNGANVLTF. The CDR3 bases are TGTGCCAGTACCCCCAGGGGGGTGAACGGGGCCAACGTCCTGACTTTC.

The rearrangement joins TRBV7-3 to TRBJ2-7; D may be TRBD2 (5 bases). V lost 5 bases and J lost 4, with 12 bases in between. Germline assignment: CDR1 SGHTA and CDR2 FQGTGA. The CDR3 is made up of 13 amino acids. In nucleotides, the CDR3 is TGTGCCAGCAGCCCGAGGCCGGGGTACGAGCAGTACTTC. Amino acids: CASSPRPGYEQYF. Full variable domain (remainder filled in from reference TRBV7-3 and TRBJ2-7): GAGVSQTPSNKVTEKGKYVELRCDPISGHTALYWYRQSLGQGPEFLIYFQGTGAADDSGLPNDRFFAVRPEGSVSTLKIQRTERGDSAVYLCASSPRPGYEQYFGPGTRLTVT.

This sequence joins TRBV25-1 and TRBJ1-1; D possibly corresponds to TRBD1 (6 bases). V was pared by 7 bases and J by 7 bases, with 13 bases between. The germline CDR1 and CDR2 sequences are MGHDK and SYGVNS. CDR3 length: 12 amino acids. The CDR3 loop is CASKDRQREAFF. The CDR3 DNA is TGTGCCAGCAAAGACAGGCAGCGTGAAGCTTTCTTT. Full variable domain (missing parts from reference TRBV25-1 and TRBJ1-1): EADIYQTPRYLVIGTGKKITLECSQTMGHDKMYWYQQDPGMELHLIHYSYGVNSTEKGDLSSESTVSRIRTEHFPLTLESARPSHTSQYLCASKDRQREAFFGQGTRLTVV.

This sequence joins TRBV5-4 and TRBJ2-3; 11 bases match TRBD2. Germline V gene data show CDR1 as SGHNT and CDR2 as YYREEE (reference sequence). The CDR3 has 16 residues. With V trimmed by 7 bases and J by 2 bases, 9 bases remained unmatched. CDR3: CASGLRLAGPTDTQYF. CDR3 coding DNA: TGTGCCAGCGGTCTCCGACTAGCGGGGCCCACAGATACGCAGTATTTT.

The rearrangement uses TRBV7-8 and TRBJ1-1, with D perhaps matching TRBD1 (5 bases). CDR1 and CDR2 (germline): SGHVS, FQNEAQ. This CDR3 region has 16 residues. The germline V and J ends were trimmed by 3 bases and 3 bases, with 17 bases remaining between them. Written as DNA, the CDR3 is TGTGCCAGCAGCTTTCTCCAAGGGGTGGTGTACACTGAAGCTTTCTTT. It specifies CASSFLQGVVYTEAFF.

This chain joins TRBV30 and TRBJ2-2; TRBD1 matches 7 bases. V lost 2 bases, J lost 2 bases, and 5 bases stayed unmatched. The CDR3 contains 15 residues. Per germline, CDR1 GTSNPN and CDR2 SVGIG (reference sequence). The CDR3 protein is CAWSWQGVNTGELFF. Here the CDR3 DNA reads TGTGCCTGGAGTTGGCAGGGGGTTAACACCGGGGAGCTGTTTTTT.

The table lists this clone with a few counts. V usage is TRBV10-3 and J usage is TRBJ1-1; a possible D gene is TRBD1 (6 bases). Trimming removed 7 bases at V and 3 bases at J, with 15 bases between. The CDR3 covers 14 residues. Germline CDR1 ENHRY, CDR2 SYGVKD. The CDR3 loop is CAIKAHREHTEAFF. CDR3 nucleotides: TGTGCCATCAAGGCCCACAGGGAGCACACTGAAGCTTTCTTT.

The chain employs TRBV12-3 or TRBV12-4 and TRBJ2-5; 8 positions agree with TRBD1. This CDR3 has 13 residues. J lost 4 bases, V lost 6 bases, and 4 bases had no gene match. The CDR3 loop reads CASSGTGGETQYF. The CDR3 DNA sequence: TGTGCCAGCAGCGGTACAGGGGGAGAGACCCAGTACTTC.

The rearrangement joins TRBV11-2 to TRBJ1-4; 8 nucleotides line up with TRBD1. Germline values: CDR1 SGHAT, CDR2 FQNNGV. CDR3 size: 14 residues. V lost 4 bases, J lost 10 bases, and 8 bases stayed unmatched. The CDR3 bases are TGTGCCAGCAGCTCTGGACAGGGTAGAGGAAAACTGTTTTTT. Translated: CASSSGQGRGKLFF.

The rearrangement joins TRBV5-1 to TRBJ2-3; a weak D match, TRBD1 (6 bases). CDR3 length: 15 residues. The ends were cut back, 3 bases at V and 0 bases at J, with 11 bases in the middle. Germline V lookup: CDR1 SGHRS, CDR2 YFSETQ. This chain's CDR3 is CASSSQGTSTDTQYF. CDR3 in DNA: TGCGCCAGCAGCTCACAGGGAACTAGCACAGATACGCAGTATTTT.

The chain links TRBV5-1 to TRBJ1-2; 9 bases are shared with TRBD1. Trimming at V came to 7 bases and at J to 3 bases, leaving 4 bases not matched to a gene. From germline, CDR1 is SGHRS and CDR2 YFSETQ. CDR3 length equals 13 residues. CDR3 amino acids: CASGRQGDYGYTF. DNA for the CDR3: TGCGCCAGCGGTCGACAGGGGGACTATGGCTACACCTTC.

CDR3 loop: CASSLETSGGARYFEQFF. The CDR3 nucleotides are TGTGCCAGCAGCTTGGAGACTAGCGGGGGGGCCAGGTATTTTGAGCAGTTCTTC. The J gene is TRBJ2-1, the V gene TRBV7-2; 14 positions agree with TRBD2. Germline CDR1 reads SGHTA; CDR2 reads FQGNSA. The CDR3 loop spans 18 amino acids. V gave up 3 bases and J gave up 9 bases; unmatched junction bases: 13.

The chain couples TRBV7-2 to TRBJ2-1; 11 bases match TRBD2. Trimming cost V 4 bases and J 5 bases; bases outside gene matches: 7. CDR1 and CDR2 (germline): SGHTA, FQGNSA. The CDR3 has 16 amino acids. The CDR3 loop is CASSSLRLAGHNEQFF. CDR3 nucleotides: TGTGCCAGCAGCTCACTGCGACTAGCGGGGCACAATGAGCAGTTCTTC. Filled out from reference TRBV7-2 and TRBJ2-1, the complete variable domain reads GAGVSQSPSNKVTEKGKDVELRCDPISGHTALYWYRQSLGQGLEFLIYFQGNSAPDKSGLPSDRFSAERTGGSVSTLTIQRTQQEDSAVYLCASSSLRLAGHNEQFFGPGTRLTVL.

The chain uses TRBV14 and TRBJ1-2, with D possibly being TRBD1 (6 bases). The V and J ends lost 5 bases and 0 bases respectively, with 13 bases between them. This CDR3 is built from 15 residues. Germline values: CDR1 SGHDN, CDR2 FVKESK. The CDR3 loop reads CASSSADRTNYGYTF. CDR3 in DNA: TGTGCCAGCAGCTCCGCCGACAGGACTAACTATGGCTACACCTTC.

CDR3 sequence reads: CASSLGTSPVIDTQYF. The CDR3 region has the DNA TGTGCCAGCAGCTTAGGGACTAGCCCGGTGATAGATACGCAGTATTTT. This sequence joins TRBV11-3 and TRBJ2-3, with 8 bases matching TRBD2. This CDR3 spans 16 amino acids. With V trimmed by 1 base and J by 5 bases, 8 bases remained unmatched. Per the germline V gene, CDR1 is SGHNT and CDR2 is YENEEA.

The chain couples TRBV7-3 to TRBJ2-1, with 15 bases matching TRBD2. CDR1 is SGHTA and CDR2 is FQGTGA in the germline V gene. V was clipped by 3 bases and J by 9 bases; unmatched bases: 3. The CDR3 has 15 amino acids. CDR3 region: CASSLRTSGGAEQFF. The CDR3 bases are TGTGCCAGCAGCTTGAGGACTAGCGGGGGGGCTGAGCAGTTCTTC.

The rearrangement joins TRBV5-1 to TRBJ2-2; 8 positions agree with TRBD1. V gave up 7 bases and J gave up 7 bases; unmatched junction bases: 9. The CDR3 runs to 14 residues. From germline, CDR1 is SGHRS and CDR2 YFSETQ. In nucleotides, the CDR3 is TGCGCCAGCCGAACGGACAGGGAAGGCGGGGAGCTGTTTTTT. It specifies CASRTDREGGELFF.

V is TRBV30 and J is TRBJ2-5, with 9 nucleotides matching TRBD2. Germline V lookup: CDR1 GTSNPN, CDR2 SVGIG (reference sequence). The CDR3 length is 13 residues. With 2 bases clipped from V and 7 bases from J, the junction kept 5 bases outside the gene matches. CDR3 region: CAWSRLAAGTQYF. CDR3 coding DNA: TGTGCCTGGAGTCGACTAGCGGCCGGGACCCAGTACTTC.

The chain combines TRBV7-4 with TRBJ2-7; 8 bases align to TRBD2. CDR1 is SGHVT, CDR2 SQSDAQ, per germline. The ends lost 3 bases at V and 1 base at J; junction bases unmatched: 5. CDR3 length: 15 residues. This CDR3 reads CASSFSERGSYEQYF. CDR3 DNA: TGTGCCAGCAGCTTTAGCGAGCGGGGGTCCTACGAGCAGTACTTC.

There are a few counts of this clone. V gene TRBV19 combines with J gene TRBJ1-2; a possible D gene is TRBD1 (5 bases). The CDR3 length is 13 residues. V lost 3 bases, J lost 1 base, and 6 bases lay in between. Looked up from germline, CDR1 is LNHDA and CDR2 is SQIVND (reference sequence). Here the CDR3 DNA reads TGTGCCAGTAGTATGACAGTTAACTATGGCTACACCTTC. Its protein product is CASSMTVNYGYTF.